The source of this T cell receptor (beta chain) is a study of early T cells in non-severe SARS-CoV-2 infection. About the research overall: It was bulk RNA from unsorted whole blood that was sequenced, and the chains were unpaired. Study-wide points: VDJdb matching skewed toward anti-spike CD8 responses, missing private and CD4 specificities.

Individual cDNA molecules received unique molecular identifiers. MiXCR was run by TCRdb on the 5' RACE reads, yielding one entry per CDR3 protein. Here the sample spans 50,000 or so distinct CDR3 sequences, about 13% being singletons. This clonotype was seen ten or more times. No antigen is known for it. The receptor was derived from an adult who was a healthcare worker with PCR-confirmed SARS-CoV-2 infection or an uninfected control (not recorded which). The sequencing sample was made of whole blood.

In DNA form, the CDR3 reads TGTGCCAGCAGTCCCCAGGGGGGAGGTGGCAATCAGCCCCAGCATTTT. It is translated as CASSPQGGGGNQPQHF. The V and J genes are TRBV12-3 or TRBV12-4 and TRBJ1-5; TRBD1 matches 7 bases. The CDR3 sequence is 16 residues long. The junction had 9 bases not matched to a gene; V was cut back by 5 bases and J by 2 bases.